The 32 T cell receptor beta chains reported below all come from one sample, sequenced in a study of radiotherapy plus CTLA-4 blockade in lung cancer. Only in-frame clones appear in the TCRdb table, and some are missing; sequencing was by immunoSEQ multiplex PCR. The sample lists around 78,000 clones; around 76% were seen once. Sequenced material: peripheral blood, taken from a patient treated with radiotherapy plus ipilimumab. These receptors all stem from a human donor with non-small cell lung cancer who had a partial response to radiotherapy plus ipilimumab. Some clones in this sample may be carry-over from other donors' samples.

The gene calls are TRBV19 and TRBJ2-1; 12 bases match TRBD2. J gave up 7 bases and V 10 bases, and 8 bases lay outside the gene matches. Germline CDR1 and CDR2: LNHDA and SQIVND (reference sequence). The CDR3 spans 14 residues. Here the CDR3 reads CATSASGGGNEQFF. In DNA, the CDR3 is TGTGCCACCTCGGCTAGCGGGGGGGGAAATGAGCAGTTCTTC.

V usage is TRBV28 and J usage is TRBJ2-1; TRBD2 matches 11 bases. J was trimmed by 8 bases and V by 1 base; bases with no gene match: 7. The CDR3 totals 16 residues. Germline CDR1 and CDR2: MDHEN and SYDVKM. The CDR3 is CASSLLTSGVRHEQFF. As DNA, the CDR3 is TGTGCCAGCAGTTTATTGACTAGCGGGGTTCGGCATGAGCAGTTCTTC.

The sample holds one count of this clone. The J gene is TRBJ2-3, the V gene TRBV19; 9 bases are a match to TRBD1. The germline CDR1 and CDR2 sequences are LNHDA and SQIVND (reference sequence). The V gene end was trimmed by 1 base and the J gene end by 2 bases; junction bases not matched to a gene: 1. This CDR3 region has 15 residues. Here the CDR3 reads CASSIGTGDTDTQYF. In nucleotides, the CDR3 is TGTGCCAGTAGTATAGGGACAGGGGACACAGATACGCAGTATTTT.

V and J are TRBV14 and TRBJ1-4, with 8 bases aligning to TRBD1. The CDR3 totals 12 residues. Unmatched junction bases numbered 2, after V lost 2 bases and J lost 12 bases. From germline, CDR1 is SGHDN and CDR2 FVKESK. The CDR3 spells CASSQLQGELFF. In DNA form, the CDR3 reads TGTGCCAGCAGCCAATTACAGGGGGAACTGTTTTTT.

This chain links TRBV29-1 with TRBJ2-1; D possibly corresponds to TRBD1 (6 bases). Trimming took 0 bases from V and 2 from J, leaving 8 bases between them. The CDR3 consists of 14 residues. Germline loops: CDR1 SQVTM, CDR2 ANQGSEA. The CDR3 region is CSVEEDSPYNEQFF. CDR3 bases: TGCAGCGTTGAAGAGGACAGCCCCTACAATGAGCAGTTCTTC.

The chain uses TRBV11-3 and TRBJ2-1, with 8 bases lining up with TRBD2. Per the germline V gene, CDR1 is SGHNT and CDR2 is YENEEA. This CDR3 spans 14 amino acids. V trimming: 5 bases; J trimming: 5 bases; junction bases outside the gene matches: 5. The CDR3 is CASSLSGGNNEQFF. As DNA, the CDR3 is TGTGCCAGCAGCCTAAGCGGGGGAAACAATGAGCAGTTCTTC.

The gene calls are TRBV11-2 and TRBJ1-3; D gene unclear. The CDR3 has 15 residues. The germline V gene encodes CDR1 SGHAT and CDR2 FQNNGV. Trimming pared 0 bases from V and 3 bases from J, leaving 9 bases between. The CDR3 region has the DNA TGTGCCAGCAGCTTAGACTCGGGGTTTGGAAACACCATATATTTT. Translated, it gives CASSLDSGFGNTIYF.

The chain is built from TRBV7-9 and TRBJ2-7, with TRBD1 as a possible D gene (5 bases). The CDR3 covers 15 residues. Germline CDR1 SEHNR, CDR2 FQNEAQ (reference sequence). Trimming shortened V by 3 bases and J by 1 base, and 13 bases separated the two germline ends. DNA of the CDR3: TGTGCCAGCAGCTTCCAGGGATGGGGATCCTACGAGCAGTACTTC. This translates into CASSFQGWGSYEQYF.

Only a few counts were recorded for this clone. This rearrangement joins TRBV28 to TRBJ1-5, with 7 bases aligning to TRBD1. There are 16 residues in the CDR3. With 4 bases clipped from V and 4 bases from J, the junction kept 10 bases outside the gene matches. CDR1 is MDHEN and CDR2 is SYDVKM in the germline V gene. This CDR3 is CASSYSTGRGNQPQHF. CDR3 nucleotides: TGTGCCAGCAGTTACTCGACAGGGCGCGGGAATCAGCCCCAGCATTTT.

The chain couples TRBV5-6 to TRBJ2-6, with D perhaps TRBD1 (5 bases). CDR3 size: 16 residues. The V gene's germline CDR1 is SGHDT and CDR2 YYEEEE. Trimming stripped 3 bases from V and 0 bases from J, with 10 bases between. The CDR3 is CASSWDGASGANVLTF. CDR3 DNA: TGTGCCAGCAGCTGGGATGGGGCCTCTGGGGCCAACGTCCTGACTTTC.

The rearrangement uses TRBV7-3 and TRBJ2-5, with a possible D match to TRBD1 (6 bases). The J call could be wrong; TRBJ2-7 is a better fit for the DNA end. CDR3 size: 14 residues. CDR1 is SGHTA, CDR2 FQGTGA, per germline. In nucleotides, the CDR3 is TGTGCCAGCAGCTTCACGGACAGCCCCCACGAGCAGTACTTC. Translated: CASSFTDSPHEQYF.

This chain uses TRBV10-1 with TRBJ2-3; 12 nucleotides match TRBD2. The J segment lost 7 bases and the V segment lost 4 bases, leaving 3 bases of the junction unmatched. In germline, CDR1 is WNHNN, CDR2 SYGVQD (reference sequence). This CDR3 is 14 amino acids long. CDR3 protein: CASSASGRANTQYF. CDR3 DNA sequence: TGCGCCAGCAGTGCTAGCGGGAGGGCGAATACGCAGTATTTT.

This clone came up once. J is TRBJ2-6 and V is TRBV5-1; D is ambiguous. The CDR3 contains 13 residues. V gave up 4 bases and J gave up 3 bases, with 5 bases separating them. Germline CDR1 SGHRS, CDR2 YFSETQ. The CDR3 nucleotides are TGCGCCAGCAGCCCGGGTGGGGCCAACGTCCTGACTTTC. Amino acid sequence: CASSPGGANVLTF. Looking up the rest from reference TRBV5-1 and TRBJ2-6 gives the full variable domain: KAGVTQTPRYLIKTRGQQVTLSCSPISGHRSVSWYQQTPGQGLQFLFEYFSETQRNKGNFPGRFSGRQFSNSRSEMNVSTLELGDSALYLCASSPGGANVLTFGAGSRLTVL.

The V and J genes are TRBV7-9 and TRBJ1-3; 9 nucleotides line up with TRBD1. The CDR3 has 15 residues. Germline values: CDR1 SEHNR, CDR2 FQNEAQ (reference sequence). J gave up 5 bases and V 5 bases, and 7 bases lay outside the gene matches. DNA of the CDR3: TGTGCCAGCAGCCCTCCTGGGACAGGGAGAAACACCATATATTTT. As protein: CASSPPGTGRNTIYF.

The chain is built from TRBV7-2 and TRBJ2-3, with a weak D call TRBD2 (6 bases). The CDR3 covers 16 residues. Trimming took 2 bases from V and 2 from J, leaving 14 bases between them. Per germline, CDR1 SGHTA and CDR2 FQGNSA. The CDR3 here is CASSLRRGRVTDTQYF. In nucleotides, the CDR3 is TGTGCCAGCAGCTTACGGCGGGGAAGAGTCACAGATACGCAGTATTTT. Combining the CDR3 with reference TRBV7-2 and TRBJ2-3 gives the whole variable domain GAGVSQSPSNKVTEKGKDVELRCDPISGHTALYWYRQSLGQGLEFLIYFQGNSAPDKSGLPSDRFSAERTGGSVSTLTIQRTQQEDSAVYLCASSLRRGRVTDTQYFGPGTRLTVL.

CDR3 region: CASRQQPQETQYF. The DNA of the CDR3 is TGTGCCAGCCGGCAACAGCCTCAAGAGACCCAGTACTTC. This sequence joins TRBV2 and TRBJ2-5, with D unclear. The CDR3 length is 13 residues. Germline V gives CDR1 SNHLY, CDR2 FYNNEI. V was pared by 8 bases and J by 2 bases, with 12 bases between.

The rearrangement links TRBV2 to TRBJ2-7, with D possibly being TRBD2 (5 bases). V was trimmed by 4 bases and J by 6 bases, leaving 19 bases between them. The CDR3 is 15 amino acids. The germline V gene encodes CDR1 SNHLY and CDR2 FYNNEI. CDR3 amino acids: CASSVMRERLREQYF. In nucleotides, the CDR3 is TGTGCCAGCAGTGTAATGAGGGAGCGGCTTCGCGAGCAGTACTTC.

This clone occurred a few times. This chain links TRBV19 with TRBJ2-3, with a possible D match to TRBD2 (6 bases). Germline loops: CDR1 LNHDA, CDR2 SQIVND (reference sequence). The CDR3 runs 13 residues. V was trimmed by 8 bases and J by 0 bases, leaving 9 bases between them. The CDR3 DNA follows: TGTGCCAGTGGAGGGACTAGCACAGATACGCAGTATTTT. Residues: CASGGTSTDTQYF.

V usage is TRBV29-1 and J usage is TRBJ2-5, with no clear D. V was shortened by 1 base and J by 1 base, with 16 bases between the two germline ends. Per the germline V gene, CDR1 is SQVTM and CDR2 is ANQGSEA. The CDR3 sequence is 16 residues long. The CDR3 nucleotides read TGCAGCGTTGAAGGGTCCCTAAGCGCGATCCAAGAGACCCAGTACTTC. This translates into CSVEGSLSAIQETQYF.

The V and J genes are TRBV7-2 and TRBJ2-1; 15 bases match TRBD2. V trimming: 5 bases; J trimming: 8 bases; junction bases outside the gene matches: 7. The CDR3 has 16 residues. Germline V gene sequence: CDR1 SGHTA, CDR2 FQGNSA. This CDR3 is CASSPRTSGGVDEQFF. The CDR3 coding sequence is TGTGCCAGCAGCCCGCGGACTAGCGGGGGGGTGGATGAGCAGTTCTTC.

This clone came up a few times. This rearrangement joins TRBV5-4 to TRBJ2-2; 7 nucleotides match TRBD1. The germline gives CDR1 SGHNT, CDR2 YYREEE (reference sequence). This CDR3 is built from 15 residues. J was trimmed by 2 bases and V by 0 bases; bases with no gene match: 1. The CDR3 loop is CASSLGQGNTGELFF. The CDR3 DNA is TGTGCCAGCAGCTTGGGACAGGGAAACACCGGGGAGCTGTTTTTT.

The chain is built from TRBV28 and TRBJ2-5; TRBD1 aligns across 7 bases. The better agreement between TRBJ2-7 and the DNA end casts doubt on the J call. The germline CDR1 and CDR2 sequences are MDHEN and SYDVKM. This CDR3 is built from 13 residues. The CDR3 nucleotides are TGTGCCAGCAGTGTAGGGGGCACTTACGAGCAGTACTTC. It specifies CASSVGGTYEQYF.

V gene TRBV29-1 combines with J gene TRBJ2-7; D is undetermined. The CDR3 is 12 amino acids. Germline CDR1 reads SQVTM; CDR2 reads ANQGSEA. The germline V and J ends were trimmed by 6 bases and 2 bases, with 11 bases remaining between them. The CDR3 loop reads CSVFESPYEQYF. The CDR3 DNA sequence: TGCAGCGTGTTTGAGTCCCCCTACGAGCAGTACTTC.

The V gene is TRBV5-1, the J gene TRBJ2-1, with 7 bases that match TRBD2. V shed 4 bases and J 2 bases; nucleotides not matched to a gene: 6. Germline CDR1 is SGHRS and CDR2 is YFSETQ. This CDR3 is 15 amino acids long. The CDR3 nucleotides are TGCGCCAGCAGCCGTTCTAGCGGCACCTACAATGAGCAGTTCTTC. Protein: CASSRSSGTYNEQFF.

V usage is TRBV21-1 and J usage is TRBJ2-7; the listed D gene, TRBD2, was not tested against the DNA. TRBV21-1 is a known pseudogene. The CDR3 loop spans 13 amino acids. The CDR3 loop reads CASMGSEMGEQYF. CDR3 sequence (DNA): TGTGCCAGCATGGGGAGCGAGATGGGCGAGCAGTACTTC.

This clone was observed a handful of times. The chain recombines TRBV10-3 with TRBJ1-1, with D possibly being TRBD1 (6 bases). Trimming removed 9 bases at V and 4 bases at J, with 15 bases between. CDR3 length equals 13 residues. Germline-derived CDR1 and CDR2 are ENHRY and SYGVKD. The CDR3 protein is CAIENRDGTEAFF. The CDR3, as DNA: TGTGCCATTGAAAACAGGGATGGCACTGAAGCTTTCTTT.

CDR3 nucleotide sequence: TGTGCCTGGAGACTAGGACTTCAGGCCAACTATGGCTACACCTTC. It encodes CAWRLGLQANYGYTF. This rearrangement joins TRBV30 to TRBJ1-2, with no clear D. This CDR3 is built from 15 residues. V was shortened by 3 bases and J by 2 bases, with 16 bases between the two germline ends. The germline V gene has CDR1 GTSNPN and CDR2 SVGIG (reference sequence).

The V and J genes are TRBV10-1 and TRBJ1-1, with TRBD1 as a possible D gene (5 bases). Trimming took 0 bases from V and 12 from J, leaving 17 bases between them. The germline gives CDR1 WNHNN, CDR2 SYGVQD (reference sequence). This CDR3 is built from 14 residues. CDR3 protein: CASSESGAAGETFF. In DNA, the CDR3 is TGCGCCAGCAGTGAGTCTGGGGCAGCTGGGGAAACTTTCTTT.

The V and J genes are TRBV18 and TRBJ1-6; 9 bases fit TRBD1. The germline CDR1 and CDR2 sequences are KGHSH and LQKENI. After removal of 4 bases from V and 8 bases from J, the junction contained 3 bases not matched to a gene. This CDR3 is built from 14 residues. DNA for the CDR3: TGTGCCAGCTCACAACAGGGGGCAGATTCACCCCTCCACTTT. Amino acids: CASSQQGADSPLHF. Looking up the rest from reference TRBV18 and TRBJ1-6 gives the full variable domain: NAGVMQNPRHLVRRRGQEARLRCSPMKGHSHVYWYRQLPEEGLKFMVYLQKENIIDESGMPKERFSAEFPKEGPSILRIQQVVRGDSAAYFCASSQQGADSPLHFGNGTRLTVT.

The table lists this clone with a few counts. The gene calls are TRBV27 and TRBJ1-1, with TRBD1 identical over 9 bases. The ends lost 6 bases at V and 1 base at J; junction bases unmatched: 15. Germline V lookup: CDR1 MNHEY, CDR2 SMNVEV (reference sequence). CDR3 length equals 18 residues. The CDR3 sequence: CASSFFPGTGNRNTEAFF. DNA for the CDR3: TGTGCCAGCAGCTTCTTCCCCGGGACAGGGAACAGGAACACTGAAGCTTTCTTT.

The chain links TRBV5-4 to TRBJ2-1; a weak D match, TRBD2 (5 bases). Germline lookup yields CDR1 SGHNT and CDR2 YYREEE (reference sequence). Trimming pared 0 bases from V and 4 bases from J, leaving 8 bases between. This CDR3 has 14 residues. CDR3 amino acids: CASSLGTGYNEQFF. CDR3 coding DNA: TGTGCCAGCAGCTTGGGGACTGGTTACAATGAGCAGTTCTTC.

This clone was counted once. The chain recombines TRBV11-2 with TRBJ1-1; D gene ambiguous. V was shortened by 1 base and J by 1 base, with 4 bases between the two germline ends. The germline V gene encodes CDR1 SGHAT and CDR2 FQNNGV. The CDR3 is 13 residues long. The CDR3 coding sequence is TGTGCCAGCAGCTTAGGGGCGAACACTGAAGCTTTCTTT. Its translation is CASSLGANTEAFF.